This T cell receptor beta chain was documented in a study of T cells in Graves' hyperthyroidism and ophthalmopathy (dated by TCRdb to about 2019). For the study in its entirety: Peripheral blood samples were taken at initial diagnosis, before any treatment was given. An independent validation cohort of fewer than 20 hyperthyroidism patients and some 15 patients who later progressed to ophthalmopathy tested prospective prediction of ophthalmopathy. The 90 to 100 discovery patients were randomly divided into training and test sets at a 7:3 ratio. Thyroid tissue and blood T-cell repertoires from roughly 6 Graves' hyperthyroidism patients were also compared in the study. To identify TCR V-J signatures that set the groups apart, the researchers used a discovery cohort of 90 to 100 patients, made up of under 45 with Graves' ophthalmopathy and about 59 with stable Graves' hyperthyroidism. Once sampling was done, hyperthyroidism patients were given methimazole at a starting dose of 30 mg daily, whereas ophthalmopathy patients were given high-dose intravenous methylprednisolone. The paper describes TCR Vbeta CDR3 sequencing of 130 to 150 peripheral blood samples, made up of 40 to 45 ophthalmopathy patients, roughly 72 hyperthyroidism patients and around 17 progressor patients.

Results the study describes overall, beyond this receptor: Sample size was not statistically predetermined, and blinding of investigators to group allocation was not performed. In validation, progression to ophthalmopathy was predicted by the model with 55% to 71% sensitivity and under 85% specificity, a median of 6.5 months before onset. Most expanded thyroid clonotypes (frequency above 0.001) were also found in blood, which suggests that blood repertoires may mirror thyroid immune responses. A model built on a 13 V-J signature distinguished ophthalmopathy from stable hyperthyroidism, reaching about 89% sensitivity and approximately 83% specificity in cross-validation and 80%/75% in testing.

In the ophthalmopathy patients, disease was moderately to severely active, with a Clinical Activity Score of 3 or more, a NOSPECS grade of 4 or more, and a duration of less than 3 months. The study excluded patients with uncontrolled infections, other autoimmune diseases, pregnancy or lactation. Clinical symptoms, serum thyroxine and TRAb, thyroid ultrasound, and orbital computed tomography formed the basis for the diagnoses. Ficoll-Paque density gradient centrifugation was used to isolate PBMCs from around 9.1 ml of fresh peripheral blood. Total RNA was extracted with Trizol reagent, and quality was checked on an Agilent 2100 Bioanalyzer. This clonotype has at least ten counts. Its antigen has not been determined. Base qualities are not provided; no much larger clone lies one nucleotide away. The TCR beta CDR3 regions were amplified from RNA transcripts. For the first round of RT-PCR on the TCR CDR3, the HTBI primer set was used together with the Qiagen OneStep RT-PCR kit. Libraries were constructed in a second round of multiplex PCR, after which size selection and purification were carried out. Paired-end sequencing of the libraries was performed with 100 bp reads on an Illumina HiSeq2000. As for how the authors treated the data: SOAPnuke was used to process the raw data, with reads discarded if the reads contained adapters or uncalled bases, had a mean Phred below 15, or lacked an exact constant-primer or identifier match. COPE v1.2.5 was used to merge high-quality paired reads, and clonotypes were defined as unique nucleotide sequences. Clonotypes were aligned to IMGT TRBV, TRBD and TRBJ reference segments using MiTCR v1.1. The analysis was restricted to V-J combinations with a frequency above 0.0001, which together covered approximately 99% of the repertoires. The TCS score was defined as F50 (clonal expansion) divided by E x V (chaos), with BLOSUM62-based TCRdist calculated between CDR3 peptides within each V-J. Welch's t-statistics and random forest reduced roughly 500 V-J features to 10 to 15, which were used in a naive Bayes classifier (R e1071). TCRdb took the public reads, trimmed them with fastp at Q25, ran MiXCR for clone calling and kept in-frame beta chains. Each entry is one CDR3 protein sequence, shown with its most common DNA and genes. TCRdb, not the original authors, processed these V and J calls. A total of 200,000 to 300,000 distinct CDR3 sequences appear in this sample, more than 20% of them only once. The ten largest make up around 40% of the sample.

The receptor comes from a woman between 40 and 50 years old with Graves' ophthalmopathy. Sequenced input: blood.

Here is the DNA: TGTGCCAGTAGGGCAGGGGGTTCCTACGAGCAGTACTTC. Translated, it reads CASRAGGSYEQYF. The chain was built from TRBV19 and TRBJ2-7; 7 bases in the middle match TRBD1. The CDR3 has 13 amino acids, counting the end cysteine and phenylalanine. Just CDR3 DNA is preserved here, 39 bases in frame from base 1. Trimming takes 6 bases off V and 1 base off J; junction bases not matched to a gene: 3. CDR1 and CDR2 (LNHDA, SQIVND) derive from the germline V gene (reference sequence).